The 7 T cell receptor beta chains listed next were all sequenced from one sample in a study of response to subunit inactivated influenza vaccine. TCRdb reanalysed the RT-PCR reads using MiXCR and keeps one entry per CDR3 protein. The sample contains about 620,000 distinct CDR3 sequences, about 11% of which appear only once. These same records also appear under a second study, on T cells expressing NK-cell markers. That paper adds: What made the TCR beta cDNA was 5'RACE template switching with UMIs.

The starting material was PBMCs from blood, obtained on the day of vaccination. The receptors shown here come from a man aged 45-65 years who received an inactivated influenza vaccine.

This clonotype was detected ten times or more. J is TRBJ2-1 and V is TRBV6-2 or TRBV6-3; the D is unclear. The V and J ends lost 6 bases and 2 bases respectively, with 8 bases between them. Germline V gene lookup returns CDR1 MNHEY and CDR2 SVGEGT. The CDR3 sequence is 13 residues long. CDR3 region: CASRQGTYNEQFF. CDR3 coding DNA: TGTGCCAGCAGGCAAGGGACCTACAATGAGCAGTTCTTC.

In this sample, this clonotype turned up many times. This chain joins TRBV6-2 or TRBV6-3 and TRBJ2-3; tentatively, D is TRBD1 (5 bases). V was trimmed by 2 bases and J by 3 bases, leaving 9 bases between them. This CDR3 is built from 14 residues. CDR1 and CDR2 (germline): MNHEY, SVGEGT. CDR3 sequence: CASSYGAGTDTQYF. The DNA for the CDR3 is TGTGCCAGCAGTTACGGGGCTGGAACAGATACGCAGTATTTT.

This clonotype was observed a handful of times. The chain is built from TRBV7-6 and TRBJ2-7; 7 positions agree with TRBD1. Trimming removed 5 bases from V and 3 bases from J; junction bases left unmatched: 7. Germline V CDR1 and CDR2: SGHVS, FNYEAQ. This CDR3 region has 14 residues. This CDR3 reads CASSRIDRDYEQYF. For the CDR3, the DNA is TGTGCCAGCAGCCGAATAGACAGGGACTACGAGCAGTACTTC.

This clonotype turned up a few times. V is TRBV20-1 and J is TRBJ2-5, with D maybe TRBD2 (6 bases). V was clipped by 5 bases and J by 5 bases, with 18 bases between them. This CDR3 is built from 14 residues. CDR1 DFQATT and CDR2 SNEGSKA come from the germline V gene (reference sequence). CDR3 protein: CSAGGRGFGETQYF. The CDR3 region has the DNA TGCAGTGCTGGAGGACGGGGGTTCGGGGAGACCCAGTACTTC.

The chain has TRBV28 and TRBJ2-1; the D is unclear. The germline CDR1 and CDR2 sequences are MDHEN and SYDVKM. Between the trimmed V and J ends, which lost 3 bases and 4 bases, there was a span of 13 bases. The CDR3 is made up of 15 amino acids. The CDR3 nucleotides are TGTGCCAGCAGTTTCCCGGGCGGAATATACAATGAGCAGTTCTTC. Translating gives CASSFPGGIYNEQFF. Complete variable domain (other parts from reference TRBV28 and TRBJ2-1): DVKVTQSSRYLVKRTGEKVFLECVQDMDHENMFWYRQDPGLGLRLIYFSYDVKMKEKGDIPEGYSVSREKKERFSLILESASTNQTSMYLCASSFPGGIYNEQFFGPGTRLTVL.

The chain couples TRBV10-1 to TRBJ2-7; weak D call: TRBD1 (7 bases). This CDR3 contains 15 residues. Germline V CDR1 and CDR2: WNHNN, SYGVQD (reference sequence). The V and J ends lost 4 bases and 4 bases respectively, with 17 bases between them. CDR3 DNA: TGCGCCAGCAGTGCGGCGGGACAGCCCTTGTACGAGCAGTACTTC. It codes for CASSAAGQPLYEQYF.

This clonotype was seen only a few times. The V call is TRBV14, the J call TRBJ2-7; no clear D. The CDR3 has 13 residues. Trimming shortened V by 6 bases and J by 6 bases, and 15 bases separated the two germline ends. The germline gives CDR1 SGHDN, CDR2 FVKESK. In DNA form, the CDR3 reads TGTGCCAGCAGTAGCCGGGTAGGCATCGAGCAGTACTTC. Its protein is CASSSRVGIEQYF.